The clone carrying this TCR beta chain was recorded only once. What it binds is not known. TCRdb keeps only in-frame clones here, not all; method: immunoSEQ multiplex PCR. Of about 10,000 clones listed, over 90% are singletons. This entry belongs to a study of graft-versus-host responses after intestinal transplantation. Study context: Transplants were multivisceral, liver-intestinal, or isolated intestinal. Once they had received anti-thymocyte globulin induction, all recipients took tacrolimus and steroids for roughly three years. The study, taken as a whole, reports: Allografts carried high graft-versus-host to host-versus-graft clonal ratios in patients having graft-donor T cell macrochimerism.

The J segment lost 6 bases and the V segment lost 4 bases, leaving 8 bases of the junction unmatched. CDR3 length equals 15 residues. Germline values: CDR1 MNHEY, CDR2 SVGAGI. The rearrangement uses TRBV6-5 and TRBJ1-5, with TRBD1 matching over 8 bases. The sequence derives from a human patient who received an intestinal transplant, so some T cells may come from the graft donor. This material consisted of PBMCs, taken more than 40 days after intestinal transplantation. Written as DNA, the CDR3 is TGTGCCAGCAGTTCGCCCGGACAGGGCAGTCAGCCCCAGCATTTT. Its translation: CASSSPGQGSQPQHF.